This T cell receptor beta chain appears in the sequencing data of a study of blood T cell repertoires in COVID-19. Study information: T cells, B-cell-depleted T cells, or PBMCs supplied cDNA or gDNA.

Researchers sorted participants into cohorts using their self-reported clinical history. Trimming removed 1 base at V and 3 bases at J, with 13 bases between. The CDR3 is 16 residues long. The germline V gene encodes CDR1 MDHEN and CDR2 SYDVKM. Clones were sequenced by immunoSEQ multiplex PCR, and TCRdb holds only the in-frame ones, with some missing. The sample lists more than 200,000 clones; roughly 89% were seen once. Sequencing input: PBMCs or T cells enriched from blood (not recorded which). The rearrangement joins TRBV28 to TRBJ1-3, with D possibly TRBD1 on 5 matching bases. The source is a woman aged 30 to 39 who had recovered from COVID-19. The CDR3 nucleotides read TGTGCCAGCAGTTTATCTTTCGGGGGAGGTGGAAACACCATATATTTT. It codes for CASSLSFGGGGNTIYF.